The 7 T cell receptor beta chains presented below share a single source sample, sequenced in a study of CD8 T cells in Susac syndrome (dated by TCRdb to the late 2010s). Libraries were built with the immunoSEQ multiplex PCR assay. RNA was extracted using the RNeasy kit, and about 0.45 to 1 ug of the RNA was reverse transcribed with random hexamers. Using fastp trimming at Q25 and MiXCR clonotype assembly, TCRdb reanalyzed the public sequencing data and kept in-frame beta chains. One record per CDR3 amino acid sequence lists the most common genes and DNA. The sample contains about 120,000 distinct CDR3 sequences, nearly 96% of them found a single time. Jointly, the top ten make up less than 0.15% of the sample. Sequenced sample: CD4+ T cells from PBMCs. These receptors all come from a human donor with Susac syndrome.

The J gene is TRBJ1-2, the V gene TRBV7-9, with D tentatively TRBD1 (6 bases). The germline V gene encodes CDR1 SEHNR and CDR2 FQNEAQ (reference sequence). The V end was cut by 5 bases, the J end by 5 bases, with 12 bases between. The CDR3 is made up of 13 amino acids. CDR3 sequence: CASSPRGWYGYTF. DNA for the CDR3: TGTGCCAGCAGCCCCAGGGGTTGGTATGGCTACACCTTC.

The rearrangement uses TRBV12-3 or TRBV12-4 and TRBJ2-4, with D uncertain. Trimming removed 5 bases at V and 0 bases at J, with 11 bases between. The CDR3 runs to 15 residues. The chain's CDR3 is CASSPLLLAKNIQYF. In nucleotides, the CDR3 is TGTGCCAGCAGTCCCCTCCTATTAGCCAAAAACATTCAGTACTTC.

This sequence joins TRBV9 and TRBJ1-2, with 7 bases aligning to TRBD1. This CDR3 is 13 amino acids long. J was trimmed by 6 bases and V by 4 bases; bases with no gene match: 6. Germline assignment: CDR1 SGDLS and CDR2 YYNGEE. As DNA, the CDR3 is TGTGCCAGCAGCACGCGAACAGGGGATGGCTACACCTTC. Encoded protein: CASSTRTGDGYTF. Together with reference TRBV9 and TRBJ1-2, the CDR3 gives the full variable domain: DSGVTQTPKHLITATGQRVTLRCSPRSGDLSVYWYQQSLDQGLQFLIQYYNGEERAKGNILERFSAQQFPDLHSELNLSSLELGDSALYFCASSTRTGDGYTFGSGTRLTVV.

This chain connects TRBV18 to TRBJ2-2, with 7 bases aligning to TRBD1. Germline V lookup: CDR1 KGHSH, CDR2 LQKENI. The ends lost 3 bases at V and 0 bases at J; junction bases unmatched: 1. This CDR3 region has 15 residues. DNA of the CDR3: TGTGCCAGCTCACCGGGACAGTCGAACACCGGGGAGCTGTTTTTT. Its translation: CASSPGQSNTGELFF.

The rearrangement links TRBV11-2 to TRBJ2-2; D is tentatively TRBD1 or TRBD2 (5 bases each). Trimming shortened V by 0 bases and J by 6 bases, and 5 bases separated the two germline ends. The CDR3 covers 13 residues. The germline V gene has CDR1 SGHAT and CDR2 FQNNGV. The CDR3 DNA follows: TGTGCCAGCAGCTTAGAGGGGGCCGGGGAGCTGTTTTTT. Its translation is CASSLEGAGELFF.

The chain uses TRBV5-6 and TRBJ2-2; 8 nucleotides agree with TRBD1. The germline V gene encodes CDR1 SGHDT and CDR2 YYEEEE. Trimming at V came to 3 bases and at J to 2 bases, leaving 9 bases not matched to a gene. This CDR3 comprises 17 residues. The CDR3 loop reads CASSSMGDRPNTGELFF. In DNA form, the CDR3 reads TGTGCCAGCAGCTCTATGGGGGACAGGCCCAACACCGGGGAGCTGTTTTTT.

The chain joins TRBV18 to TRBJ1-1; D remains ambiguous. With 0 bases removed from V and 5 bases from J, the gap between germline ends came to 4 bases. CDR1 and CDR2 (germline): KGHSH, LQKENI. The CDR3 has 12 amino acids. The CDR3 loop is CASSPPRTEAFF. In nucleotides, the CDR3 is TGTGCCAGCTCACCACCGCGGACTGAAGCTTTCTTT.